Reported below is one T cell receptor beta chain. Its antigen is as yet unknown. The entry originates in a study of human thymus T cells. Findings and caveats of the study: There appeared to be biased usage of V and J genes in thymic and blood repertoires. Highly overlapping thymic repertoires among unrelated individuals were reported in related research.

Thymus tissue for the work was resected from patients undergoing corrective heart surgery. Corrective surgery for congenital heart defects was being performed on the healthy Finnish infants who were the donors. TCRdb's table, derived via immunoSEQ multiplex PCR, lists solely in-frame clones and lacks some. Here the sample spans some 78,000 clones, roughly 97% being singletons. Germline V gene data show CDR1 as ENHRY and CDR2 as SYGVKD. The length of the CDR3 is 14 residues. Trimming took 11 bases from V and 3 from J, leaving 19 bases between them. The receptor's source is a boy under two years old with a congenital heart defect but otherwise immunologically healthy. The V gene is TRBV10-3, the J gene TRBJ1-2; D may be TRBD1 (6 bases). The sample comprised thymus tissue. CDR3 region: CALSSGGGDYGYTF. The CDR3 DNA reads as TGTGCCTTAAGTAGCGGAGGGGGAGACTATGGCTACACCTTC.